These 13 T cell receptor beta chains were all obtained from the same sample, sequenced in a study of naive and memory T cell subsets. The beta constant-region primer was an equimolar mix of two oligonucleotides covering TRBC1 and TRBC2. The ligated cDNA underwent four PCR rounds using SP2 and nested alpha and beta constant-region primers. TCRdb re-called the UMI-ligation and nested PCR reads with MiXCR, one entry per CDR3 protein. The data show about 160,000 distinct CDR3 sequences, with 20% to 25% seen just once and 0.11% held by the top ten. These receptors' targets are unknown. Study conclusions and caveats: Especially in CD8 cells, naive repertoires contained a few larger clonotypes, possibly CD45RA-re-expressing memory cells.

The source material was naive CD4+ T cells from blood. Receptors originate from a human donor in good health.

The chain links TRBV4-1 to TRBJ1-5; D is possibly TRBD1 (5 bases). The CDR3 has 17 residues. The V end lost 4 bases, the J end lost 0 bases, and 16 bases lay between the germline ends. Germline V CDR1 and CDR2: MGHRA, YSYEKL. The DNA for the CDR3 is TGCGCCAGCAGCCCACAGAAAGGGGCCAGTAGCAATCAGCCCCAGCATTTT. Translated: CASSPQKGASSNQPQHF.

The chain has TRBV29-1 and TRBJ1-1; 7 positions agree with TRBD1. The V gene's germline CDR1 is SQVTM and CDR2 ANQGSEA. With V trimmed by 7 bases and J by 4 bases, 9 bases remained unmatched. This CDR3 contains 13 residues. CDR3 sequence: CSAEKGGGTEAFF. CDR3 coding DNA: TGCAGCGCCGAAAAAGGGGGCGGCACTGAAGCTTTCTTT. The full variable domain, rest sourced from reference TRBV29-1 and TRBJ1-1, is SAVISQKPSRDICQRGTSLTIQCQVDSQVTMMFWYRQQPGQSLTLIATANQGSEATYESGFVIDKFPISRPNLTFSTLTVSNMSPEDSSIYLCSAEKGGGTEAFFGQGTRLTVV.

The chain is built from TRBV29-1 and TRBJ2-1; 8 bases map to TRBD1. CDR3 size: 14 residues. Germline trimming cut 3 bases from V and 0 bases from J; bases unmatched to any gene: 1. Germline V gene data show CDR1 as SQVTM and CDR2 as ANQGSEA. The DNA for the CDR3 is TGCAGCGTTGAGGACAGGGTCTCCTACAATGAGCAGTTCTTC. Protein: CSVEDRVSYNEQFF.

There are many counts of this clonotype. The CDR3 here is CSARDPQWDTDTQYF. CDR3 coding DNA: TGCAGTGCTAGAGATCCACAGTGGGACACAGATACGCAGTATTTT. J is TRBJ2-3 and V is TRBV20-1; D unresolved. This CDR3 has 15 residues. The V end was cut by 0 bases, the J end by 2 bases, with 12 bases between. Germline lookup yields CDR1 DFQATT and CDR2 SNEGSKA (reference sequence).

The chain joins TRBV7-2 to TRBJ2-3; no firm D call. The V gene lost 7 bases and the J gene lost 10 bases, with 15 bases spanning the gap. There are 12 residues in the CDR3. Germline V gene sequence: CDR1 SGHTA, CDR2 FQGNSA. The CDR3 reads CASNSRVDPQYF. The CDR3 DNA follows: TGTGCCAGCAACTCCCGGGTCGATCCGCAGTATTTT.

V usage is TRBV5-1 and J usage is TRBJ1-1; no clear D. Germline CDR1 and CDR2: SGHRS and YFSETQ. The CDR3 consists of 15 residues. V dropped 4 bases and J dropped 1 base, with 14 bases sitting between them. CDR3 region: CASSQHGPPNTEAFF. CDR3 in DNA: TGCGCCAGCAGCCAGCACGGGCCGCCGAACACTGAAGCTTTCTTT.

This clonotype was counted ten times or more. The chain joins TRBV20-1 to TRBJ2-5; the D gene is possibly TRBD1 (6 bases). CDR3 size: 13 residues. V shed 3 bases and J shed 0 bases, with 8 bases lying between them. From germline, CDR1 is DFQATT and CDR2 SNEGSKA (reference sequence). CDR3 in DNA: TGCAGTGCTAGGAGGGGGTACCAAGAGACCCAGTACTTC. This gives the protein CSARRGYQETQYF.

This chain connects TRBV3-1 to TRBJ2-7; D is ambiguous. V was trimmed by 3 bases and J by 5 bases, leaving 8 bases between them. Germline assignment: CDR1 LGHDT and CDR2 YNNKEL (reference sequence). The length of the CDR3 is 12 residues. CDR3 nucleotide sequence: TGTGCCAGCAGCCATGGTAGGAACGAGCAGTACTTC. This codes for CASSHGRNEQYF.

The rearrangement joins TRBV12-3 or TRBV12-4 to TRBJ1-2; D is uncertain. The V end was cut by 3 bases, the J end by 4 bases, with 9 bases between. The CDR3 runs to 13 residues. As DNA, the CDR3 is TGTGCCAGCAGTTTCTCCGGCCGCTATGGCTACACCTTC. Protein product: CASSFSGRYGYTF.

This chain connects TRBV19 to TRBJ2-7; D unclear. CDR1 is LNHDA, CDR2 SQIVND, per germline (reference sequence). Trimming removed 9 bases from V and 2 bases from J, with 11 bases in between. The CDR3 covers 12 residues. The CDR3 sequence is CASMAATYEQYF. In nucleotides, the CDR3 is TGTGCCAGCATGGCCGCCACCTACGAGCAGTACTTC.

This clonotype was observed a handful of times. This chain uses TRBV24-1 with TRBJ2-2; no clear D. The CDR3 is made up of 13 amino acids. CDR1 and CDR2 from the germline V gene are KGHDR and SFDVKD. V was shortened by 1 base and J by 6 bases, with 5 bases between the two germline ends. CDR3 residues: CATSDLPAGELFF. The CDR3 nucleotides are TGTGCCACCAGTGATTTACCGGCCGGGGAGCTGTTTTTT.

A few counts support this clonotype. CDR3 bases: TGCGCCAGCAATCGAATCCAGCCGGGGAATCCCCCCACAGATACGCAGTATTTT. Residues: CASNRIQPGNPPTDTQYF. The V and J genes are TRBV23-1 and TRBJ2-3, with D maybe TRBD2 (5 bases). TRBV23-1 is annotated as an ORF whose role is uncertain. This CDR3 has 18 residues. Trimming shortened V by 7 bases and J by 2 bases, and 25 bases separated the two germline ends.

The chain is built from TRBV7-9 and TRBJ1-5; no definite D call. This CDR3 comprises 17 residues. The V end lost 5 bases, the J end lost 0 bases, and 17 bases lay between the germline ends. The V gene's germline CDR1 is SEHNR and CDR2 FQNEAQ (reference sequence). As DNA, the CDR3 is TGTGCCAGCAGCAAGGCCGGGATAACGAGTAGCAATCAGCCCCAGCATTTT. Translation gives CASSKAGITSSNQPQHF.